Presented here are 14 T cell receptor beta chains from one specimen sequenced in a study of control samples from healthy donors and cancer patients. The repertoire was sequenced with immunoSEQ multiplex PCR; TCRdb's copy has only in-frame clones and lacks some. The repertoire holds about 80,000 clones, with 75% to 95% as singletons. Specimen: blood. These receptors all come from a man aged 45-60 years in good health.

The chain recombines TRBV5-1 with TRBJ2-1; 14 bases align to TRBD2. The CDR3 extends over 15 amino acids. CDR1 SGHRS and CDR2 YFSETQ come from the germline V gene. Unmatched junction bases numbered 4, after V lost 4 bases and J lost 7 bases. DNA for the CDR3: TGCGCCAGCAGCGGAGGGACTAGCGGGGGTAATGAGCAGTTCTTC. It codes for CASSGGTSGGNEQFF.

This chain links TRBV12-5 with TRBJ2-5; 8 bases map to TRBD1. CDR3 size: 12 residues. Germline V CDR1 and CDR2: LGHNT, FRNRAP. V shed 7 bases, J shed 4 bases, and the junction held 2 bases outside the gene matches. The CDR3 nucleotides read TGTGCTAGTGTTGGGACAGGAGAGACCCAGTACTTC. This codes for CASVGTGETQYF.

The chain employs TRBV18 and TRBJ2-3, with 8 bases fitting TRBD2. There are 15 residues in the CDR3. Losses at the gene ends were 1 base for V and 3 bases for J; bases not matched to a gene: 3. CDR1 is KGHSH and CDR2 is LQKENI in the germline V gene. CDR3 sequence reads: CASSPRGGLTDTQYF. The CDR3 coding sequence is TGTGCCAGCTCACCACGCGGGGGGCTGACAGATACGCAGTATTTT.

The V call is TRBV18, the J call TRBJ1-1; 8 nucleotides line up with TRBD1. V gave up 3 bases and J gave up 1 base; unmatched junction bases: 4. From germline, CDR1 is KGHSH and CDR2 LQKENI. The CDR3 runs to 15 residues. For the CDR3, the DNA is TGTGCCAGCTCACCTACAGGGGGTTCGAACACTGAAGCTTTCTTT. It is translated as CASSPTGGSNTEAFF.

The chain is built from TRBV30 and TRBJ2-6; the D is unclear. The V gene lost 3 bases and the J gene lost 1 base, with 4 bases spanning the gap. The CDR3 is 13 residues long. From germline, CDR1 is GTSNPN and CDR2 SVGIG (reference sequence). The DNA for the CDR3 is TGTGCCTGGAGGATGTCTGGGGCCAACGTCCTGACTTTC. Amino acids: CAWRMSGANVLTF.

The rearrangement joins TRBV2 to TRBJ1-3; D is ambiguous. Germline CDR1 SNHLY, CDR2 FYNNEI. This CDR3 has 15 amino acids. V lost 4 bases, J lost 0 bases, and 10 bases lay in between. The DNA for the CDR3 is TGTGCCAGCAGTGTGATAAGAAGCTCTGGAAACACCATATATTTT. Translation gives CASSVIRSSGNTIYF.

V usage is TRBV6-5 and J usage is TRBJ1-1, with a possible D match to TRBD1 (5 bases). Germline values: CDR1 MNHEY, CDR2 SVGAGI. The CDR3 is made up of 10 amino acids. V lost 10 bases to trimming and J lost 7 bases, with 10 bases between them. CDR3 sequence: CATQGREAFF. For the CDR3, the DNA is TGTGCCACCCAGGGACGTGAAGCTTTCTTT.

This chain links TRBV3-1 (or the pseudogene TRBV3-2) with TRBJ1-5; possible D gene TRBD1, 5 bases. V was trimmed by 3 bases and J by 2 bases, leaving 11 bases between them. Germline CDR1 is LGHDT and CDR2 is YNNKEL (reference sequence). CDR3 size: 15 residues. CDR3 DNA: TGTGCCAGCAGCCAGGGGTGGGGGGGCAATCAGCCCCAGCATTTT. Protein sequence: CASSQGWGGNQPQHF.

The chain couples TRBV11-2 to TRBJ1-4, with D perhaps TRBD1 (5 bases). V shed 5 bases and J shed 4 bases, with 11 bases lying between them. Per germline, CDR1 SGHAT and CDR2 FQNNGV. The CDR3 length is 14 residues. The CDR3 sequence is CASSGTPINEKLFF. The CDR3 nucleotides read TGTGCCAGCAGCGGGACGCCTATTAATGAAAAACTGTTTTTT. The full variable domain, its missing parts supplied by reference TRBV11-2 and TRBJ1-4, is EAGVAQSPRYKIIEKRQSVAFWCNPISGHATLYWYQQILGQGPKLLIQFQNNGVVDDSQLPKDRFSAERLKGVDSTLKIQPAKLEDSAVYLCASSGTPINEKLFFGSGTQLSVL.

This chain uses TRBV18 with TRBJ1-2; no definite D call. This CDR3 has 15 amino acids. Germline V gene sequence: CDR1 KGHSH, CDR2 LQKENI. Trimming took 2 bases from V and 1 from J, leaving 11 bases between them. In nucleotides, the CDR3 is TGTGCCAGCTCACCAAGTACCGTAAATAACTATGGCTACACCTTC. Translation gives CASSPSTVNNYGYTF.

The chain joins TRBV7-8 to TRBJ1-3, with 7 nucleotides matching TRBD1. J lost 4 bases, V lost 5 bases, and 8 bases had no gene match. The CDR3 runs to 15 residues. Germline values: CDR1 SGHVS, CDR2 FQNEAQ. The CDR3 here is CASSTRQGSGNTIYF. In DNA form, the CDR3 reads TGTGCCAGCAGCACGCGACAGGGATCGGGAAACACCATATATTTT.

The CDR3 nucleotides read TGTGCCAGTAAGAGTTCTGGAAACACCATATATTTT. Protein product: CASKSSGNTIYF. The chain recombines TRBV19 with TRBJ1-3; no clear D. Germline CDR1 LNHDA, CDR2 SQIVND (reference sequence). The CDR3 is 12 residues long. Trimming shortened V by 7 bases and J by 1 base, and 5 bases separated the two germline ends.

The chain couples TRBV27 to TRBJ2-2, with D perhaps TRBD1 (5 bases). The CDR3 is 13 amino acids. V dropped 4 bases and J dropped 6 bases, with 9 bases sitting between them. CDR1 MNHEY and CDR2 SMNVEV come from the germline V gene (reference sequence). For the CDR3, the DNA is TGTGCCAGCAGTTCCAGGGTTTCCGGGGAGCTGTTTTTT. Translation: CASSSRVSGELFF.

This chain links TRBV29-1 with TRBJ1-2; the D gene is possibly TRBD1 (5 bases). V was trimmed by 5 bases and J by 2 bases, leaving 12 bases between them. The CDR3 contains 13 residues. Germline CDR1 reads SQVTM; CDR2 reads ANQGSEA. This chain's CDR3 is CSVRTILNYGYTF. Here the CDR3 DNA reads TGCAGCGTTCGGACAATACTGAACTATGGCTACACCTTC. The full variable domain, its missing parts supplied by reference TRBV29-1 and TRBJ1-2, is SAVISQKPSRDICQRGTSLTIQCQVDSQVTMMFWYRQQPGQSLTLIATANQGSEATYESGFVIDKFPISRPNLTFSTLTVSNMSPEDSSIYLCSVRTILNYGYTFGSGTRLTVV.